This T cell receptor beta chain was profiled in a study of T cells after yellow fever vaccination. Across the whole study: In the case of low-cell-number fractions, SMART-Seq v4 Ultra Low Input was used for preparation. Whole-study findings and limits: Boosting was followed by the reappearance of most primary-vaccination clones (just under 97% CD4, about 90% CD8). It was the secondary response that reached its peak faster, day 5 versus 15, but it was weaker.

A remark on this clonotype: What it recognizes is unknown.

TCRdb recomputed calls from the 5' RACE reads with MiXCR, one row per CDR3 protein. The sample holds about 400,000 distinct CDR3 sequences, 9.5% to 13% seen once. The sequence derives from a man between 18 and 35 years old who received the YFV17D yellow fever vaccine. Sample: PBMCs, taken on the day of the first yellow fever vaccination.

The CDR3 region is CASSAGTQSSYNEQFF. The CDR3 DNA reads as TGTGCCAGCAGCGCCGGAACACAGAGCTCCTACAATGAGCAGTTCTTC. This chain uses TRBV5-4 with TRBJ2-1; D ambiguous. Per the germline V gene, CDR1 is SGHNT and CDR2 is YYREEE (reference sequence). The V end lost 4 bases, the J end lost 0 bases, and 14 bases lay between the germline ends. This CDR3 has 16 amino acids. The full variable domain, its missing parts supplied by reference TRBV5-4 and TRBJ2-1, is ETGVTQSPTHLIKTRGQQVTLRCSSQSGHNTVSWYQQALGQGPQFIFQYYREEENGRGNFPPRFSGLQFPNYSSELNVNALELDDSALYLCASSAGTQSSYNEQFFGPGTRLTVL.